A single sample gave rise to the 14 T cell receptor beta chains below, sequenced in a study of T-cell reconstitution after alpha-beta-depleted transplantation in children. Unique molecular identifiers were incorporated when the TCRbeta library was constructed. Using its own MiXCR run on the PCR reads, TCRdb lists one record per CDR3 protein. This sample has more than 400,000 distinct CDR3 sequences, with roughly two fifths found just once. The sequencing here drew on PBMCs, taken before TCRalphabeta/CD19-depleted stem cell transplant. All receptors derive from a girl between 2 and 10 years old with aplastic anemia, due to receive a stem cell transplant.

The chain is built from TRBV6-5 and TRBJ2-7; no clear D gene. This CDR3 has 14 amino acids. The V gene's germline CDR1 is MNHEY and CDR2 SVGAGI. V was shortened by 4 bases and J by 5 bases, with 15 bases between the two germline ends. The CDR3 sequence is CASSFDLVGNEQYF. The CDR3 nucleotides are TGTGCCAGCAGTTTTGACTTGGTGGGAAACGAGCAGTACTTC.

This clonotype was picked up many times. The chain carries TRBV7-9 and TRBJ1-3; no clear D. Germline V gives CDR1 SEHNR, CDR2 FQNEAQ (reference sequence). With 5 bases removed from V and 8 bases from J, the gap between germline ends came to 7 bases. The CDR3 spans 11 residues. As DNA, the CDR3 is TGTGCCAGCAGCCCTCGGGACACCATATATTTT. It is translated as CASSPRDTIYF. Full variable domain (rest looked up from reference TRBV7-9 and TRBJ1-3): DTGVSQNPRHKITKRGQNVTFRCDPISEHNRLYWYRQTLGQGPEFLTYFQNEAQLEKSRLLSDRFSAERPKGSFSTLEIQRTEQGDSAMYLCASSPRDTIYFGEGSWLTVV.

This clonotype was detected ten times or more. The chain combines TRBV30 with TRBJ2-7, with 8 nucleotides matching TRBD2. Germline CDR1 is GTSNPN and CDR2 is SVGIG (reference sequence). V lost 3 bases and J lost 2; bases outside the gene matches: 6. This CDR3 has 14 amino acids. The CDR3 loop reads CAWSPGGIPYEQYF. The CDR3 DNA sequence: TGTGCCTGGAGCCCGGGGGGGATTCCCTACGAGCAGTACTTC.

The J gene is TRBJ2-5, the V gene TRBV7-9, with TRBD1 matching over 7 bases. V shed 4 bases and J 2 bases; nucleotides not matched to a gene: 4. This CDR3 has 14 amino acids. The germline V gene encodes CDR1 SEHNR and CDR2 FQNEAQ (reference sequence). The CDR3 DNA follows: TGTGCCAGCAGCTCCCGGGACAGTCAAGAGACCCAGTACTTC. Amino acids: CASSSRDSQETQYF.

In DNA, the CDR3 is TGCAGCGCCGGGGTCGGACGTAATGAAAAACTGTTTTTT. The encoded protein is CSAGVGRNEKLFF. The rearrangement links TRBV29-1 to TRBJ1-4; unclear D gene. CDR3 size: 13 residues. The V gene lost 7 bases and the J gene lost 4 bases, with 13 bases spanning the gap. Germline lookup yields CDR1 SQVTM and CDR2 ANQGSEA.

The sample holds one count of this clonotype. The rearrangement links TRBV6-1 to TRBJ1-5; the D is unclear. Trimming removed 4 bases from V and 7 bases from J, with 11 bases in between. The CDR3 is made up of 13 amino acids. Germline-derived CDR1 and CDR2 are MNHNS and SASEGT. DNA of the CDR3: TGTGCCAGCAGTGCTGCCCCTAGGCAGCCCCAGCATTTT. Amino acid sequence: CASSAAPRQPQHF.

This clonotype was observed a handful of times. CDR3 in amino acids: CASILYGGRGPRDNEQFF. In DNA, the CDR3 is TGTGCCAGCATTCTTTACGGCGGGAGGGGACCTAGGGACAATGAGCAGTTCTTC. The gene calls are TRBV12-3 or TRBV12-4 and TRBJ2-1; TRBD2 matches at 9 bases. The length of the CDR3 is 18 residues. The V gene end was trimmed by 7 bases and the J gene end by 5 bases; junction bases not matched to a gene: 18.

The CDR3 protein is CSVADRGEQPQHF. CDR3 in DNA: TGCAGCGTCGCTGACAGGGGGGAACAGCCCCAGCATTTT. V and J are TRBV29-1 and TRBJ1-5; 9 bases are shared with TRBD1. The CDR3 runs 13 residues. Losses at the gene ends were 6 bases for V and 7 bases for J; bases not matched to a gene: 7. Germline-derived CDR1 and CDR2 are SQVTM and ANQGSEA. The complete variable domain, with remaining parts taken from reference TRBV29-1 and TRBJ1-5, reads SAVISQKPSRDICQRGTSLTIQCQVDSQVTMMFWYRQQPGQSLTLIATANQGSEATYESGFVIDKFPISRPNLTFSTLTVSNMSPEDSSIYLCSVADRGEQPQHFGDGTRLSIL.

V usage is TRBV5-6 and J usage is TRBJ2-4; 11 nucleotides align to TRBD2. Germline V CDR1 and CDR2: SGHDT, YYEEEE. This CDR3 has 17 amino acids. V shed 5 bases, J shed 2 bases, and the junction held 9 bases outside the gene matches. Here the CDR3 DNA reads TGTGCCAGCAGTCTTCTTAGCGGGGGGGCGTCCAAAAACATTCAGTACTTC. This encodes CASSLLSGGASKNIQYF.

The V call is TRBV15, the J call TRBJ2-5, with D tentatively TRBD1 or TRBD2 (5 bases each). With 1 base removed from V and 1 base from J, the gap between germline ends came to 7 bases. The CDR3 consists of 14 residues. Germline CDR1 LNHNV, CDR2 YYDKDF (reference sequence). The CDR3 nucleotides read TGTGCCACCAGCAGAGTGGGACGCCAAGAGACCCAGTACTTC. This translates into CATSRVGRQETQYF.

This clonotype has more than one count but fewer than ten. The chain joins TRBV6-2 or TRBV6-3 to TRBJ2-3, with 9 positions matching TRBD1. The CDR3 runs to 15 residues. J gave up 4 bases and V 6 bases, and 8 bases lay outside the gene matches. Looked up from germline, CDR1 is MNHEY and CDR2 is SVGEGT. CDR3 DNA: TGTGCCAGCAGCCTGGGACAGGGAGAAGCAGATACGCAGTATTTT. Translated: CASSLGQGEADTQYF.

The CDR3 DNA reads as TGTGCCAGCTCCCCATACCGGGACAGCACTGAAGCTTTCTTT. Translation gives CASSPYRDSTEAFF. The chain joins TRBV18 to TRBJ1-1; 7 bases map to TRBD1. The germline CDR1 and CDR2 sequences are KGHSH and LQKENI. The V and J ends lost 6 bases and 4 bases, in that order; junction bases with no gene match: 8. This CDR3 spans 14 amino acids. Full variable domain (remainder filled in from reference TRBV18 and TRBJ1-1): NAGVMQNPRHLVRRRGQEARLRCSPMKGHSHVYWYRQLPEEGLKFMVYLQKENIIDESGMPKERFSAEFPKEGPSILRIQQVVRGDSAAYFCASSPYRDSTEAFFGQGTRLTVV.

The CDR3: CASSLAGGPPYNSPLHF. The CDR3 region has the DNA TGTGCCAGCAGCTTAGCCGGGGGGCCCCCCTATAATTCACCCCTCCACTTT. The genes are TRBV7-8 and TRBJ1-6; maybe TRBD1 (6 bases). The germline gives CDR1 SGHVS, CDR2 FQNEAQ. The ends were cut back, 0 bases at V and 2 bases at J, with 11 bases in the middle. The CDR3 runs 17 residues. Using reference TRBV7-8 and TRBJ1-6 for the parts outside the CDR3, the full variable domain is GAGVSQSPRYKVAKRGQDVALRCDPISGHVSLFWYQQALGQGPEFLTYFQNEAQLDKSGLPSDRFFAERPEGSVSTLKIQRTQQEDSAVYLCASSLAGGPPYNSPLHFGNGTRLTVT.

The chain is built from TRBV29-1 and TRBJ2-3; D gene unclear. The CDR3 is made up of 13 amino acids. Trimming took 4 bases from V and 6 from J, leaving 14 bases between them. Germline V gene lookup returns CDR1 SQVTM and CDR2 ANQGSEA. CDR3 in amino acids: CSVVLSLWDTQYF. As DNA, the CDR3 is TGCAGCGTTGTCCTGTCTCTGTGGGATACGCAGTATTTT.